A single sample gave rise to the 32 T cell receptor beta chains below, sequenced in a study of T-cell reconstitution after alpha-beta-depleted transplantation in children. The authors prepared the TCRbeta library with unique molecular identifiers. TCRdb reanalysed the PCR reads using MiXCR and keeps one entry per CDR3 protein. The sample lists a few hundred thousand distinct CDR3 sequences; roughly 18% were seen once. This specimen consisted of PBMCs from the stem cell graft donor, obtained from the stem cell graft. These receptors were taken from a human donor who donated a stem cell graft to a child with acute lymphoblastic leukemia.

The chain links TRBV6-5 to TRBJ2-6; 7 bases agree with TRBD1. The CDR3 sequence is 15 residues long. CDR1 is MNHEY and CDR2 is SVGAGI in the germline V gene. The junction had 3 bases not matched to a gene; V was cut back by 5 bases and J by 2 bases. The chain's CDR3 is CASSTDRAGANVLTF. In DNA, the CDR3 is TGTGCCAGCAGTACCGACAGGGCTGGGGCCAACGTCCTGACTTTC.

A single count supports this clonotype. In DNA form, the CDR3 reads TGTGCCAGCTCACCACCGTGGGCGGGGTCCGTCTACGAGCAGTACTTC. Its protein is CASSPPWAGSVYEQYF. The V gene is TRBV18, the J gene TRBJ2-7; weak D call: TRBD2 (6 bases). Per germline, CDR1 KGHSH and CDR2 LQKENI. V was cut by 0 bases and J by 3 bases, with 15 bases left in between. This CDR3 region has 16 residues. Using reference TRBV18 and TRBJ2-7 for the parts outside the CDR3, the full variable domain is NAGVMQNPRHLVRRRGQEARLRCSPMKGHSHVYWYRQLPEEGLKFMVYLQKENIIDESGMPKERFSAEFPKEGPSILRIQQVVRGDSAAYFCASSPPWAGSVYEQYFGPGTRLTVT.

The J gene is TRBJ1-1, the V gene TRBV9, with 10 nucleotides matching TRBD1. Germline loops: CDR1 SGDLS, CDR2 YYNGEE. This CDR3 comprises 13 residues. Trimming at V came to 3 bases and at J to 6 bases, leaving 2 bases not matched to a gene. The CDR3 loop is CASSGQGASEAFF. CDR3 DNA sequence: TGTGCCAGCAGCGGACAGGGGGCGTCTGAAGCTTTCTTT.

This clonotype came up many times. The chain uses TRBV18 and TRBJ2-1; 9 bases map to TRBD2. With V trimmed by 3 bases and J by 6 bases, 6 bases remained unmatched. Germline-derived CDR1 and CDR2 are KGHSH and LQKENI. The CDR3 has 15 residues. CDR3 amino acids: CASSPLAGGPNEQFF. In DNA form, the CDR3 reads TGTGCCAGCTCACCTCTTGCGGGAGGGCCCAATGAGCAGTTCTTC.

The gene calls are TRBV9 and TRBJ2-7; D is perhaps TRBD2 (5 bases). Trimming removed 1 base at V and 5 bases at J, with 10 bases between. In germline, CDR1 is SGDLS, CDR2 YYNGEE. The CDR3 length is 13 residues. As DNA, the CDR3 is TGTGCCAGCAGCGTAAGGGAGCGCCACGAGCAGTACTTC. Its protein product is CASSVRERHEQYF.

V usage is TRBV15 and J usage is TRBJ1-4; no reliable D call. V was cut by 0 bases and J by 8 bases, with 13 bases left in between. CDR1 LNHNV and CDR2 YYDKDF come from the germline V gene (reference sequence). The length of the CDR3 is 15 residues. CDR3 nucleotide sequence: TGTGCCACCAGCAGAGATGGGTCTCGGCAAGAAAAACTGTTTTTT. This translates into CATSRDGSRQEKLFF.

This clonotype was picked up one time. This could be a read error, since a much larger clone is one nucleotide away. This chain connects TRBV5-6 to TRBJ1-1; a possible D gene is TRBD1 (6 bases). The CDR3 spans 14 residues. The germline V gene has CDR1 SGHDT and CDR2 YYEEEE. This chain's CDR3 is CASSLGFGGTDAFF. DNA for the CDR3: TGTGCCAGCAGCTTGGGGTTCGGGGGCACTGACGCTTTCTTT.

This clonotype has a handful of counts. V usage is TRBV18 and J usage is TRBJ2-7; TRBD1 matches at 9 bases. Germline CDR1 and CDR2: KGHSH and LQKENI. V shed 3 bases, J shed 2 bases, and the junction held 5 bases outside the gene matches. This CDR3 has 15 residues. The CDR3 DNA is TGTGCCAGCTCACCCTTGGGACAGGGTGCCTACGAGCAGTACTTC. It specifies CASSPLGQGAYEQYF.

This clonotype has a handful of counts. The genes are TRBV4-2 and TRBJ2-5; the D gene is possibly TRBD2 (5 bases). The germline V gene encodes CDR1 LGHNA and CDR2 YNFKEQ. The CDR3 length is 15 residues. The V end was cut by 3 bases, the J end by 5 bases, with 16 bases between. The DNA for the CDR3 is TGTGCCAGCAGCCATGGACGACATGGCGGGGAGACCCAGTACTTC. Translation gives CASSHGRHGGETQYF.

The chain has TRBV5-1 and TRBJ2-5; 7 bases match TRBD1. Germline values: CDR1 SGHRS, CDR2 YFSETQ. The CDR3 totals 17 residues. With 2 bases clipped from V and 4 bases from J, the junction kept 14 bases outside the gene matches. The DNA for the CDR3 is TGCGCCAGCAGCTTTAGGGGCCAGAGACAGGGCCGAGAGACCCAGTACTTC. Translating gives CASSFRGQRQGRETQYF. The full variable domain, rest sourced from reference TRBV5-1 and TRBJ2-5, is KAGVTQTPRYLIKTRGQQVTLSCSPISGHRSVSWYQQTPGQGLQFLFEYFSETQRNKGNFPGRFSGRQFSNSRSEMNVSTLELGDSALYLCASSFRGQRQGRETQYFGPGTRLLVL.

The sample holds a few counts of this clonotype. CDR3 amino acids: CASSQVSDHRVGETQYF. CDR3 bases: TGTGCCAGCAGCCAAGTAAGCGACCATAGGGTGGGAGAGACCCAGTACTTC. The chain is built from TRBV3-1 and TRBJ2-5; D is ambiguous. The CDR3 is made up of 17 amino acids. The V gene lost 1 base and the J gene lost 4 bases, with 19 bases spanning the gap. The germline CDR1 and CDR2 sequences are LGHDT and YNNKEL (reference sequence).

This rearrangement joins TRBV18 to TRBJ2-3, with D unclear. Germline assignment: CDR1 KGHSH and CDR2 LQKENI. There are 13 residues in the CDR3. V gave up 6 bases and J gave up 2 bases, with 9 bases separating them. CDR3 sequence reads: CASSMLDTDTQYF. The CDR3 nucleotides read TGTGCCAGCTCTATGCTTGACACAGATACGCAGTATTTT.

The genes are TRBV29-1 and TRBJ2-3; D is perhaps TRBD2 (5 bases). V dropped 3 bases and J dropped 9 bases, with 25 bases sitting between them. Germline CDR1 is SQVTM and CDR2 is ANQGSEA. The CDR3 extends over 16 amino acids. CDR3 nucleotides: TGCAGCGTTGACTCCGACATTCTCGGGATCGCTGTGACGCAGTATTTT. This encodes CSVDSDILGIAVTQYF.

This chain's CDR3 is CASSLMGSGQETQYF. The CDR3 DNA reads TGTGCCAGCAGCTTAATGGGTAGCGGGCAAGAGACCCAGTACTTC. The rearrangement joins TRBV7-3 to TRBJ2-5; 7 bases line up with TRBD2. This CDR3 contains 15 residues. The J segment lost 2 bases and the V segment lost 1 base, leaving 4 bases of the junction unmatched. Germline-derived CDR1 and CDR2 are SGHTA and FQGTGA.

A few counts support this clonotype. The CDR3 sequence: CSARDRQGISNQPQHF. The CDR3 nucleotides are TGCAGTGCTAGAGATCGACAGGGTATCAGCAATCAGCCCCAGCATTTT. This rearrangement joins TRBV20-1 to TRBJ1-5, with 7 nucleotides matching TRBD1. The CDR3 is 16 amino acids. The germline CDR1 and CDR2 sequences are DFQATT and SNEGSKA (reference sequence). V gave up 0 bases and J gave up 1 base; unmatched junction bases: 6.

The sample holds a few counts of this clonotype. The gene calls are TRBV5-1 and TRBJ1-1; maybe TRBD1 (5 bases). The V end was cut by 2 bases, the J end by 6 bases, with 29 bases between. Germline V CDR1 and CDR2: SGHRS, YFSETQ. The CDR3 has 19 amino acids. CDR3: CASSLGAWVQAEGRAEAFF. The CDR3, as DNA: TGCGCCAGCAGCTTAGGTGCTTGGGTCCAGGCTGAGGGACGCGCTGAAGCTTTCTTT. Combining the CDR3 with reference TRBV5-1 and TRBJ1-1 gives the whole variable domain KAGVTQTPRYLIKTRGQQVTLSCSPISGHRSVSWYQQTPGQGLQFLFEYFSETQRNKGNFPGRFSGRQFSNSRSEMNVSTLELGDSALYLCASSLGAWVQAEGRAEAFFGQGTRLTVV.

V and J are TRBV27 and TRBJ1-3; D gene unclear. The ends were cut back, 6 bases at V and 0 bases at J, with 6 bases in the middle. This CDR3 has 13 amino acids. Germline CDR1 reads MNHEY; CDR2 reads SMNVEV (reference sequence). In DNA, the CDR3 is TGTGCCAGCAGGGTTAGCTCTGGAAACACCATATATTTT. Protein product: CASRVSSGNTIYF.

There are a few counts of this clonotype. This rearrangement joins TRBV29-1 to TRBJ2-1; D assignment may be TRBD1 or TRBD2 (5 bases each). Germline V lookup: CDR1 SQVTM, CDR2 ANQGSEA. The CDR3 extends over 13 amino acids. V lost 8 bases to trimming and J lost 2 bases, with 13 bases between them. Here the CDR3 reads CSSPRGTYNEQFF. The CDR3 DNA follows: TGCAGCTCCCCACGGGGCACCTACAATGAGCAGTTCTTC.

This clonotype has just a few counts. The chain carries TRBV27 and TRBJ1-1; D gene uncertain. The germline V and J ends were trimmed by 4 bases and 0 bases, with 12 bases remaining between them. The CDR3 is 15 amino acids. Looked up from germline, CDR1 is MNHEY and CDR2 is SMNVEV (reference sequence). CDR3 loop: CASSSRPGMNTEAFF. The CDR3 DNA reads TGTGCCAGCAGTTCAAGACCCGGGATGAACACTGAAGCTTTCTTT.

This clonotype was detected a few times. J is TRBJ1-6 and V is TRBV4-2; 8 bases align to TRBD1. Per germline, CDR1 LGHNA and CDR2 YNFKEQ. The CDR3 covers 16 residues. The junction had 10 bases not matched to a gene; V was cut back by 3 bases and J by 9 bases. The CDR3 sequence is CASSHGSQGASSPLHF. CDR3 DNA sequence: TGTGCCAGCAGCCACGGTTCTCAGGGGGCTAGTTCACCCCTCCACTTT.

The rearrangement uses TRBV7-9 and TRBJ2-2; no clear D gene. CDR1 is SEHNR and CDR2 is FQNEAQ in the germline V gene (reference sequence). The CDR3 totals 12 residues. V lost 8 bases and J lost 5, with 9 bases in between. The CDR3 DNA sequence: TGTGCCAGCTTGAAGGAGACCGGGGAGCTGTTTTTT. Translating it yields CASLKETGELFF.

The V call is TRBV15, the J call TRBJ2-7, with 8 bases lining up with TRBD1. Germline assignment: CDR1 LNHNV and CDR2 YYDKDF (reference sequence). The ends lost 1 base at V and 4 bases at J; junction bases unmatched: 12. The CDR3 is 17 residues long. The CDR3 sequence: CATSRGRVDRVGYEQYF. CDR3 nucleotide sequence: TGTGCCACCAGCAGAGGTCGGGTGGACAGGGTTGGTTACGAGCAGTACTTC.

This clonotype appeared a few times. The genes are TRBV7-8 and TRBJ1-4; D is uncertain. Deletions cut 5 bases from V and 0 bases from J, with 13 bases between. Germline CDR1 SGHVS, CDR2 FQNEAQ. The CDR3 is 16 amino acids. The CDR3 loop reads CASSRFLLATNEKLFF. The DNA for the CDR3 is TGTGCCAGCAGCCGTTTCCTTCTTGCAACTAATGAAAAACTGTTTTTT.

J is TRBJ1-2 and V is TRBV25-1; TRBD1 agrees at 7 bases. The CDR3 is 15 amino acids. The junction had 5 bases not matched to a gene; V was cut back by 1 base and J by 3 bases. CDR1 is MGHDK and CDR2 is SYGVNS in the germline V gene. The CDR3 DNA is TGTGCCAGCAGTGAATTACAGGGGATCTACTATGGCTACACCTTC. It codes for CASSELQGIYYGYTF.

The V and J genes are TRBV5-1 and TRBJ2-3; D gene uncertain. V was trimmed by 3 bases and J by 5 bases, leaving 22 bases between them. The CDR3 covers 17 residues. CDR1 is SGHRS, CDR2 YFSETQ, per germline. CDR3 in DNA: TGCGCCAGCAGCTCTCCCCAGACTGGAGTCCTGGGAGATACGCAGTATTTT. Encoded protein: CASSSPQTGVLGDTQYF. Based on the CDR3 plus reference TRBV5-1 and TRBJ2-3, the full variable domain is KAGVTQTPRYLIKTRGQQVTLSCSPISGHRSVSWYQQTPGQGLQFLFEYFSETQRNKGNFPGRFSGRQFSNSRSEMNVSTLELGDSALYLCASSSPQTGVLGDTQYFGPGTRLTVL.

This clonotype came up a few times. The genes are TRBV6-5 and TRBJ2-3; the match to TRBD2 covers 8 bases. The junction had 20 bases not matched to a gene; V was cut back by 6 bases and J by 9 bases. The CDR3 has 17 amino acids. CDR1 and CDR2 (germline): MNHEY, SVGAGI. The CDR3 DNA is TGTGCCAGCAGCAAGTACTATCGGGAGCGGGAGTCTTTCACGCAGTATTTT. Protein: CASSKYYRERESFTQYF.

This clonotype appeared a single time. The chain combines TRBV10-3 with TRBJ2-3; TRBD2 aligns across 14 bases. There are 15 residues in the CDR3. Germline V CDR1 and CDR2: ENHRY, SYGVKD. The ends lost 6 bases at V and 5 bases at J; junction bases unmatched: 4. The CDR3, as DNA: TGTGCCATCAGGGGGGGACTAGCGGGAGTAGATACGCAGTATTTT. Translated, it gives CAIRGGLAGVDTQYF.

The V and J genes are TRBV4-1 and TRBJ2-7; 8 bases align to TRBD2. J was trimmed by 6 bases and V by 4 bases; bases with no gene match: 11. CDR3 length equals 15 residues. Per the germline V gene, CDR1 is MGHRA and CDR2 is YSYEKL. DNA of the CDR3: TGCGCCAGCAGCCCAGTCGGCGGGAGGTTCCCCGAGCAGTACTTC. The encoded protein is CASSPVGGRFPEQYF.

This clonotype was found a few times. The V and J genes are TRBV27 and TRBJ1-1; D ambiguous. V lost 8 bases to trimming and J lost 1 base, with 11 bases between them. The CDR3 totals 13 residues. Germline-derived CDR1 and CDR2 are MNHEY and SMNVEV (reference sequence). CDR3 amino acids: CASLGRGNTEAFF. CDR3 coding DNA: TGTGCCAGCCTTGGACGGGGGAACACTGAAGCTTTCTTT.

The chain recombines TRBV7-9 with TRBJ2-1, with D possibly called TRBD1 or TRBD2 (5 bases each). The CDR3 loop spans 14 amino acids. Looked up from germline, CDR1 is SEHNR and CDR2 is FQNEAQ (reference sequence). V dropped 3 bases and J dropped 9 bases, with 15 bases sitting between them. CDR3 amino acids: CASSFGTAAGEQFF. CDR3 in DNA: TGTGCCAGCAGCTTCGGGACCGCCGCGGGTGAGCAGTTCTTC.

The chain carries TRBV5-1 and TRBJ2-7; the match to TRBD2 covers 7 bases. This CDR3 contains 14 residues. The V gene end was trimmed by 4 bases and the J gene end by 3 bases; junction bases not matched to a gene: 7. Germline CDR1 reads SGHRS; CDR2 reads YFSETQ. The CDR3 here is CASSGGGWDYEQYF. CDR3 nucleotides: TGCGCCAGCAGCGGGGGGGGTTGGGACTACGAGCAGTACTTC.

V usage is TRBV2 and J usage is TRBJ2-7, with D maybe TRBD2 (5 bases). Trimming shortened V by 9 bases and J by 3 bases, and 18 bases separated the two germline ends. CDR3 length equals 14 residues. Germline-derived CDR1 and CDR2 are SNHLY and FYNNEI. The CDR3 DNA reads TGTGCCAGTCACCACGGGGAATTAGACTACGAGCAGTACTTC. The encoded protein is CASHHGELDYEQYF.